The 30 T cell receptor beta chains below come from one sample, sequenced in a study of T cell responses to AZD1222 COVID-19 vaccine. Libraries were prepared by immunoSEQ multiplex PCR; TCRdb keeps only in-frame clonotypes and omits some of them. The sample shows 85,000 to 130,000 clones, about 88% of them seen only once. This material consisted of peripheral blood, taken on day 0 of AZD1222 vaccination. These TCRs come from an adult in good health.

The V and J genes are TRBV15 and TRBJ1-2, with a weak D call TRBD1 (6 bases). The CDR3 length is 17 residues. CDR1 and CDR2 (germline): LNHNV, YYDKDF (reference sequence). Trimming shortened V by 1 base and J by 0 bases, and 15 bases separated the two germline ends. CDR3 sequence: CATSRGGRNRANYGYTF. In nucleotides, the CDR3 is TGTGCCACCAGCAGAGGGGGGCGTAACCGAGCTAACTATGGCTACACCTTC.

The chain has TRBV7-2 and TRBJ1-5, with TRBD1 matching 7 bases. CDR1 and CDR2 from the germline V gene are SGHTA and FQGNSA. V was clipped by 3 bases and J by 4 bases; unmatched bases: 0. The length of the CDR3 is 13 residues. The CDR3 sequence: CASSLGQNQPQHF. The CDR3 DNA follows: TGTGCCAGCAGCTTGGGACAGAATCAGCCCCAGCATTTT.

This chain joins TRBV30 and TRBJ1-1; D is unclear. Per the germline V gene, CDR1 is GTSNPN and CDR2 is SVGIG (reference sequence). V was pared by 6 bases and J by 6 bases, with 17 bases between. This CDR3 has 13 amino acids. The CDR3 region is CACDAGSFSEAFF. The CDR3 coding sequence is TGTGCCTGTGACGCAGGCAGTTTCTCTGAAGCTTTCTTT. The full variable domain, in which reference TRBV30 and TRBJ1-1 provide the parts outside the CDR3, is SQTIHQWPATLVQPVGSPLSLECTVEGTSNPNLYWYRQAAGRGLQLLFYSVGIGQISSEVPQNLSASRPQDRQFILSSKKLLLSDSGFYLCACDAGSFSEAFFGQGTRLTVV.

This chain joins TRBV18 and TRBJ2-1; TRBD2 agrees at 7 bases. The trim removed 0 bases at V and 3 bases at J, leaving 2 bases unmatched. Germline V gives CDR1 KGHSH, CDR2 LQKENI. The CDR3 covers 15 residues. CDR3 nucleotides: TGTGCCAGCTCACCACCTAGCGGGCGCTACAATGAGCAGTTCTTC. As protein: CASSPPSGRYNEQFF.

The CDR3 region is CASNRGDRVNSNTEAFF. The CDR3 DNA sequence: TGCGCCAGCAATCGCGGGGACAGGGTTAATAGTAACACTGAAGCTTTCTTT. The chain combines TRBV5-1 with TRBJ1-1, with TRBD1 matching 9 bases. The CDR3 consists of 17 residues. Germline values: CDR1 SGHRS, CDR2 YFSETQ. The junction had 14 bases not matched to a gene; V was cut back by 6 bases and J by 2 bases. Together with reference TRBV5-1 and TRBJ1-1, the CDR3 gives the full variable domain: KAGVTQTPRYLIKTRGQQVTLSCSPISGHRSVSWYQQTPGQGLQFLFEYFSETQRNKGNFPGRFSGRQFSNSRSEMNVSTLELGDSALYLCASNRGDRVNSNTEAFFGQGTRLTVV.

The chain joins TRBV29-1 to TRBJ2-7, with TRBD1 identical over 10 bases. There are 15 residues in the CDR3. The trim removed 7 bases at V and 4 bases at J, leaving 13 bases unmatched. Germline V gives CDR1 SQVTM, CDR2 ANQGSEA. CDR3 DNA: TGCAGCGCTGGGGTCCGGGACAGGGGATATTACGAGCAGTACTTC. This sequence encodes CSAGVRDRGYYEQYF.

The V gene is TRBV30, the J gene TRBJ1-1; D perhaps matches TRBD1 (5 bases). CDR1 and CDR2 from the germline V gene are GTSNPN and SVGIG (reference sequence). CDR3 length: 12 amino acids. V gave up 5 bases and J gave up 3 bases, with 10 bases separating them. The CDR3 loop is CAWGLGDTEAFF. The CDR3 bases are TGTGCCTGGGGGCTAGGGGACACTGAAGCTTTCTTT.

The CDR3 sequence: CATSRDWTGGVGGELFF. Here the CDR3 DNA reads TGTGCCACCAGCAGAGATTGGACAGGGGGAGTGGGCGGGGAGCTGTTTTTT. The chain joins TRBV15 to TRBJ2-2; 10 nucleotides line up with TRBD1. Germline V gives CDR1 LNHNV, CDR2 YYDKDF (reference sequence). V lost 0 bases to trimming and J lost 7 bases; unmatched junction nucleotides: 8. CDR3 length equals 17 residues.

This clone was seen a few times. This rearrangement joins TRBV10-1 to TRBJ2-2; possible D gene TRBD2, 6 bases. The CDR3 is made up of 16 amino acids. Per germline, CDR1 WNHNN and CDR2 SYGVQD (reference sequence). V was trimmed by 2 bases and J by 0 bases, leaving 10 bases between them. CDR3 residues: CASSEATSTNTGELFF. As DNA, the CDR3 is TGCGCCAGCAGTGAGGCGACTAGTACGAACACCGGGGAGCTGTTTTTT.

The rearrangement links TRBV11-2 to TRBJ2-7, with D possibly matching TRBD1 (5 bases). V was clipped by 2 bases and J by 7 bases, with 15 bases between them. The CDR3 runs to 14 residues. Germline V lookup: CDR1 SGHAT, CDR2 FQNNGV. The CDR3 sequence is CASSLLARVGEQYF. Here the CDR3 DNA reads TGTGCCAGCAGCTTATTGGCCAGGGTGGGAGAGCAGTACTTC.

The chain has TRBV27 and TRBJ1-2; D perhaps matches TRBD1 (6 bases). Trimming pared 6 bases from V and 10 bases from J, leaving 21 bases between. The CDR3 covers 14 residues. Germline V CDR1 and CDR2: MNHEY, SMNVEV (reference sequence). The CDR3 spells CASRKPGTPGLYTF. CDR3 coding DNA: TGTGCCAGCAGGAAACCCGGGACACCTGGTCTCTACACCTTC.

This clone was observed a few times. CDR3 protein: CASSLAGNYEQYF. As DNA, the CDR3 is TGCGCCAGCAGCTTGGCCGGGAACTACGAGCAGTACTTC. The chain couples TRBV5-1 to TRBJ2-7; D is perhaps TRBD2 (5 bases). Germline V gene sequence: CDR1 SGHRS, CDR2 YFSETQ. Trimming took 0 bases from V and 3 from J, leaving 7 bases between them. The CDR3 spans 13 residues. The full variable domain, rest sourced from reference TRBV5-1 and TRBJ2-7, is KAGVTQTPRYLIKTRGQQVTLSCSPISGHRSVSWYQQTPGQGLQFLFEYFSETQRNKGNFPGRFSGRQFSNSRSEMNVSTLELGDSALYLCASSLAGNYEQYFGPGTRLTVT.

This rearrangement joins TRBV10-3 to TRBJ2-2; 9 nucleotides align to TRBD1. Germline V lookup: CDR1 ENHRY, CDR2 SYGVKD. Trimming removed 4 bases from V and 3 bases from J; junction bases left unmatched: 3. This CDR3 has 15 amino acids. The CDR3 DNA follows: TGTGCCATCAGTGGGGGGGACAGGGACACCGGGGAGCTGTTTTTT. Translated, it gives CAISGGDRDTGELFF.

The V gene is TRBV11-3, the J gene TRBJ2-3; TRBD1 matches 7 bases. The CDR3 has 17 amino acids. Germline V lookup: CDR1 SGHNT, CDR2 YENEEA. V shed 1 base, J shed 1 base, and the junction held 8 bases outside the gene matches. The CDR3 DNA sequence: TGTGCCAGCAGCTTAGGAGACAGGGTTGGTGGCACAGATACGCAGTATTTT. Its protein is CASSLGDRVGGTDTQYF.

This chain uses TRBV27 with TRBJ2-5; D is unresolved. The CDR3 contains 14 residues. Germline lookup yields CDR1 MNHEY and CDR2 SMNVEV (reference sequence). V was cut by 2 bases and J by 5 bases, with 12 bases left in between. CDR3 in amino acids: CASSLKTPRETQYF. The CDR3 DNA is TGTGCCAGCAGTTTAAAGACTCCGCGGGAGACCCAGTACTTC.

Points on this clone: The same CDR3 also results from other DNA sequences found in this sample. V usage is TRBV6-1 and J usage is TRBJ2-1; TRBD2 matches 8 bases. V lost 3 bases to trimming and J lost 1 base; unmatched junction nucleotides: 2. The germline gives CDR1 MNHNS, CDR2 SASEGT. The CDR3 runs 15 residues. In nucleotides, the CDR3 is TGTGCCAGCAGTGATGGGACTAGTTCCTACAATGAGCAGTTCTTC. Amino acids: CASSDGTSSYNEQFF.

This chain joins TRBV4-1 and TRBJ2-3, with D perhaps assigned TRBD1 or TRBD2 (6 bases each). V was shortened by 2 bases and J by 6 bases, with 24 bases between the two germline ends. The CDR3 runs 18 residues. Germline lookup yields CDR1 MGHRA and CDR2 YSYEKL. The CDR3 spells CASSQPPRDKDAGDTQYF. In nucleotides, the CDR3 is TGCGCCAGCAGCCAACCCCCCAGGGACAAGGACGCGGGGGATACGCAGTATTTT.

The V call is TRBV7-8, the J call TRBJ1-2, with D tentatively TRBD1 (5 bases). V was clipped by 5 bases and J by 5 bases, with 12 bases between them. CDR3 length equals 13 residues. Germline-derived CDR1 and CDR2 are SGHVS and FQNEAQ. In nucleotides, the CDR3 is TGTGCCAGCAGCACCCGGGGGTTTTATGGCTACACCTTC. As protein: CASSTRGFYGYTF.

The V and J genes are TRBV29-1 and TRBJ1-2, with D maybe TRBD1 (5 bases). Germline assignment: CDR1 SQVTM and CDR2 ANQGSEA. The CDR3 is 14 residues long. Trimming took 7 bases from V and 5 from J, leaving 20 bases between them. The CDR3 region is CSARGRGGIYGYTF. The CDR3 region has the DNA TGCAGCGCCCGGGGCCGGGGAGGGATTTATGGCTACACCTTC.

The V and J genes are TRBV27 and TRBJ1-2; tentative D call: TRBD1 (5 bases). Trimming cost V 4 bases and J 7 bases, with 19 bases left between them. Looked up from germline, CDR1 is MNHEY and CDR2 is SMNVEV (reference sequence). The CDR3 length is 15 residues. CDR3 sequence reads: CASSWIQGKISGYTF. CDR3 sequence (DNA): TGTGCCAGCAGTTGGATTCAGGGCAAGATCAGTGGCTACACCTTC.

The chain recombines TRBV6-6 with TRBJ1-1; D gene uncertain. V dropped 6 bases and J dropped 1 base, with 15 bases sitting between them. CDR3 size: 15 residues. Germline V gene lookup returns CDR1 MNHNY and CDR2 SVGAGI (reference sequence). The CDR3 nucleotides read TGTGCCAGCAGCCGACGAGGGAGGGAGAACACTGAAGCTTTCTTT. Translating gives CASSRRGRENTEAFF.

The chain joins TRBV27 to TRBJ1-3, with a possible D match to TRBD1 (5 bases). CDR1 and CDR2 from the germline V gene are MNHEY and SMNVEV (reference sequence). Trimming took 3 bases from V and 8 from J, leaving 8 bases between them. This CDR3 has 12 amino acids. The CDR3 region has the DNA TGTGCCAGCAGTTTTGGAGGGGACACCATATATTTT. Translating it yields CASSFGGDTIYF.

This clone was recorded only once. The chain joins TRBV5-8 to TRBJ1-2; 9 bases are a match to TRBD1. The germline gives CDR1 SGHTS, CDR2 YDEGEE. The CDR3 is 13 amino acids. Trimming took 0 bases from V and 10 from J; bases not matched to a gene: 4. The CDR3 reads CASSLGRQGVYTF. In nucleotides, the CDR3 is TGTGCCAGCAGCTTGGGGCGACAGGGGGTCTACACCTTC.

J is TRBJ2-7 and V is TRBV10-1, with TRBD1 matching over 7 bases. V dropped 0 bases and J dropped 7; count of bases not matched to a gene: 6. The CDR3 runs to 14 residues. CDR1 is WNHNN, CDR2 SYGVQD, per germline (reference sequence). DNA for the CDR3: TGCGCCAGCAGTGAGTCTTACAGGGGTGGGGAGCAGTACTTC. It encodes CASSESYRGGEQYF.

The J gene is TRBJ1-2, the V gene TRBV5-1; D call uncertain. Germline values: CDR1 SGHRS, CDR2 YFSETQ. V lost 0 bases, J lost 4 bases, and 19 bases lay in between. The length of the CDR3 is 17 residues. The CDR3 nucleotides read TGCGCCAGCAGCTTGGTGTCCACGGGCTACGTGGTCTATGGCTACACCTTC. This codes for CASSLVSTGYVVYGYTF.

The rearrangement joins TRBV28 to TRBJ1-1; no clear D. Trimming shortened V by 6 bases and J by 4 bases, and 9 bases separated the two germline ends. The CDR3 is 12 amino acids. Germline CDR1 reads MDHEN; CDR2 reads SYDVKM. The CDR3 reads CASSAGSTEAFF. The CDR3 DNA is TGTGCCAGCAGCGCAGGTTCCACTGAAGCTTTCTTT.

This sequence joins TRBV13 and TRBJ2-5; D gene ambiguous. Per the germline V gene, CDR1 is PRHDT and CDR2 is FYEKMQ (reference sequence). The CDR3 spans 14 residues. V lost 3 bases to trimming and J lost 5 bases, with 13 bases between them. The CDR3 DNA is TGTGCCAGCAGCTTGAGATTAGGGCGCGAGACCCAGTACTTC. It is translated as CASSLRLGRETQYF.

The chain links TRBV7-9 to TRBJ2-7; no clear D gene. The germline CDR1 and CDR2 sequences are SEHNR and FQNEAQ (reference sequence). Deletions cut 5 bases from V and 5 bases from J, with 7 bases between. The CDR3 length is 11 residues. The CDR3 sequence: CASSPSNEQYF. CDR3 DNA: TGTGCCAGCAGCCCCAGTAACGAGCAGTACTTC.

This chain joins TRBV4-2 and TRBJ1-3; D is unresolved. The CDR3 is made up of 15 amino acids. Germline CDR1 is LGHNA and CDR2 is YNFKEQ. The ends were cut back, 0 bases at V and 7 bases at J, with 13 bases in the middle. The CDR3 reads CASSQDVVGWNTIYF. The CDR3 coding sequence is TGTGCCAGCAGCCAAGATGTTGTAGGGTGGAACACCATATATTTT.

The table lists this clone with a few counts. The gene calls are TRBV10-3 and TRBJ2-7, with D unresolved. Germline CDR1 is ENHRY and CDR2 is SYGVKD. This CDR3 comprises 12 residues. Trimming left V 2 bases short and J 5 bases short, with 7 bases between. The CDR3 loop is CAISEDTDEQYF. The CDR3 coding sequence is TGTGCCATCAGTGAGGACACCGACGAGCAGTACTTC.